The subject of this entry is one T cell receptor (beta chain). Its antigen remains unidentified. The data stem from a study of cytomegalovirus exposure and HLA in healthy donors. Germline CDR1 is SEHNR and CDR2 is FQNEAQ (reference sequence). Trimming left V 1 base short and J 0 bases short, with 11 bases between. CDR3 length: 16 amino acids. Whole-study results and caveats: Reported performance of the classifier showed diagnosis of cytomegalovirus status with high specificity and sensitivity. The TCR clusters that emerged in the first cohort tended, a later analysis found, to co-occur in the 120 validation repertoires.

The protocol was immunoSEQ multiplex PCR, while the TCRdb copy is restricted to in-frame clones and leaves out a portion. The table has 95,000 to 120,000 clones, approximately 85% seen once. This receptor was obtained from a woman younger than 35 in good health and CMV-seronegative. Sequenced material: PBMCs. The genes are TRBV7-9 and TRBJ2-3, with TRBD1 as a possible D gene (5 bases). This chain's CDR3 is CASSLVAGPSTDTQYF. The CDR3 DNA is TGTGCCAGCAGCTTAGTAGCAGGGCCTAGCACAGATACGCAGTATTTT.